Given below is one T cell receptor beta chain in context. Treatment meaning: 15 to 20 received Ad26.COV2.S at low or high dose, single or two shots; 5 received placebo; per-sample allocation not given. Day 63 after the first injection of vaccine or placebo was the sampling time. Aged 18-55 years, donor was enrolled in Boston in about 2020. These data belong to a study of Ad26.COV2.S vaccination and SARS-CoV-2 variants. The wider study: Ad26.COV2.S given intramuscularly, once or twice 56 days apart.

The protocol was immunoSEQ multiplex PCR, while the TCRdb copy is restricted to in-frame clones and leaves out a portion. The sample includes around 380,000 clones, approximately 90% of them seen just once. J gave up 5 bases and V 3 bases, and 6 bases lay outside the gene matches. The CDR3 totals 14 residues. Germline CDR1 SGDLS, CDR2 YYNGEE. The source is a person between 18 and 65 years old who received the Ad26.COV2.S COVID-19 vaccine or a placebo. The sample in question was peripheral blood, obtained in a trial of Ad26.COV2.S vaccine versus placebo. The chain employs TRBV9 and TRBJ1-1; TRBD1 aligns across 8 bases. In DNA form, the CDR3 reads TGTGCCAGCAGCGAAGGACAGGGAGGGACTGAAGCTTTCTTT. It codes for CASSEGQGGTEAFF.